Shown below are 15 T cell receptor beta chains from a single sample sequenced in a study of T cell responses to AZD1222 COVID-19 vaccine. Libraries were prepared by immunoSEQ multiplex PCR; TCRdb keeps only in-frame clonotypes and omits some of them. The data hold about 94,000 clones, with roughly 88% observed a single time. Material: peripheral blood, obtained 28 days after the second AZD1222 dose. The receptor set was obtained from an adult who received the AZD1222 COVID-19 vaccine.

The chain employs TRBV7-9 and TRBJ2-1, with 7 bases that match TRBD2. CDR3 length: 15 amino acids. J lost 7 bases, V lost 2 bases, and 8 bases had no gene match. Germline V CDR1 and CDR2: SEHNR, FQNEAQ (reference sequence). CDR3 amino acids: CASSLFGRSGNEQFF. DNA for the CDR3: TGTGCCAGCAGCTTATTCGGGAGGTCGGGGAATGAGCAGTTCTTC.

This chain uses TRBV11-2 with TRBJ2-2; D unclear. This CDR3 region has 13 residues. V lost 3 bases, J lost 11 bases, and 13 bases lay in between. Germline V lookup: CDR1 SGHAT, CDR2 FQNNGV. The CDR3: CASSFSTPRELFF. CDR3 coding DNA: TGTGCCAGCAGCTTCAGCACTCCCCGAGAGCTGTTTTTT. The full variable domain, with the rest looked up from reference TRBV11-2 and TRBJ2-2, is EAGVAQSPRYKIIEKRQSVAFWCNPISGHATLYWYQQILGQGPKLLIQFQNNGVVDDSQLPKDRFSAERLKGVDSTLKIQPAKLEDSAVYLCASSFSTPRELFFGEGSRLTVL.

The CDR3, as DNA: TGTGCCAGCAGCTTAATCACAGGGGGACAAATCTATGGCTACACCTTC. Its translation: CASSLITGGQIYGYTF. The chain has TRBV7-8 and TRBJ1-2, with TRBD1 matching over 8 bases. CDR1 and CDR2 (germline): SGHVS, FQNEAQ. V was clipped by 2 bases and J by 4 bases; unmatched bases: 9. The CDR3 is 16 amino acids.

The CDR3 protein is CASSQAGQGFYEQYF. The CDR3 DNA reads as TGCGCCAGCAGCCAAGCGGGACAGGGGTTTTACGAGCAGTACTTC. The chain uses TRBV4-3 and TRBJ2-7; 10 positions match TRBD1. Germline V CDR1 and CDR2: LGHNA, YSLEER. Trimming at V came to 1 base and at J to 4 bases, leaving 4 bases not matched to a gene. The CDR3 extends over 15 amino acids.

The V gene is TRBV27, the J gene TRBJ2-5; 15 nucleotides line up with TRBD2. V trimming: 4 bases; J trimming: 5 bases; junction bases outside the gene matches: 2. The CDR3 length is 15 residues. Per germline, CDR1 MNHEY and CDR2 SMNVEV (reference sequence). The CDR3 nucleotides are TGTGCCAGCAGTTCGGGGACTAGCGGGAGGGAGACCCAGTACTTC. Protein product: CASSSGTSGRETQYF.

The rearrangement links TRBV3-1 (or the pseudogene TRBV3-2) to TRBJ1-1; TRBD1 is a possible D gene (6 bases). Germline V gene lookup returns CDR1 LGHDT and CDR2 YNNKEL (reference sequence). CDR3 length: 14 amino acids. Trimming left V 9 bases short and J 4 bases short, with 18 bases between. The CDR3 here is CASRHREAVTEAFF. Written as DNA, the CDR3 is TGTGCCAGTCGCCACAGGGAGGCGGTCACTGAAGCTTTCTTT.

Worth noting for this clone: Relative to the germline gene, one junction end is altered; a read error may explain this. The chain recombines TRBV30 with TRBJ1-1, with 9 bases lining up with TRBD1. Germline V gives CDR1 GTSNPN, CDR2 SVGIG (reference sequence). CDR3 length: 13 residues. CDR3 sequence (DNA): TGTGCCTGGAGTGTAAACATTCGGACAGGGGAAACCTTT. Translating it yields CAWSVNIRTGETF. The full variable domain, completed using reference TRBV30 and TRBJ1-1, is SQTIHQWPATLVQPVGSPLSLECTVEGTSNPNLYWYRQAAGRGLQLLFYSVGIGQISSEVPQNLSASRPQDRQFILSSKKLLLSDSGFYLCAWSVNIRTGETFGQGTRLTVV.

CDR3 DNA: TGTGCCAGTAGAGGACGGGAAAACACTGAAGCTTTCTTT. Its translation: CASRGRENTEAFF. The genes are TRBV19 and TRBJ1-1; D remains ambiguous. Germline lookup yields CDR1 LNHDA and CDR2 SQIVND (reference sequence). The V and J ends lost 6 bases and 2 bases respectively, with 10 bases between them. The CDR3 runs to 13 residues.

This clone has just one count. The rearrangement joins TRBV11-3 to TRBJ2-3, with D possibly being TRBD2 (5 bases). CDR3 length equals 17 residues. With 4 bases removed from V and 4 bases from J, the gap between germline ends came to 21 bases. Germline V gives CDR1 SGHNT, CDR2 YENEEA. CDR3 amino acids: CASSSAGDPPPADTQYF. The CDR3 nucleotides are TGTGCCAGCAGCTCCGCGGGCGATCCCCCCCCAGCAGATACGCAGTATTTT.

This clone is judged medium-sized. The CDR3 spells CASSLELSGGMNTEAFF. In DNA, the CDR3 is TGTGCCAGCAGCTTGGAACTCAGTGGGGGCATGAACACTGAAGCTTTCTTT. This chain joins TRBV7-8 and TRBJ1-1, with D possibly matching TRBD1 (6 bases). V shed 3 bases and J shed 0 bases, with 17 bases lying between them. Per the germline V gene, CDR1 is SGHVS and CDR2 is FQNEAQ. The CDR3 has 17 residues.

This sequence joins TRBV3-1 (or the pseudogene TRBV3-2) and TRBJ1-2; D gene uncertain. With 0 bases removed from V and 8 bases from J, the gap between germline ends came to 10 bases. The CDR3 spans 13 residues. Germline lookup yields CDR1 LGHDT and CDR2 YNNKEL (reference sequence). Written as DNA, the CDR3 is TGTGCCAGCAGCCAAGACCCCGGTGGCGGCTACACCTTC. This translates into CASSQDPGGGYTF.

The chain employs TRBV29-1 and TRBJ1-1; TRBD1 aligns across 12 bases. Trimming cost V 6 bases and J 4 bases; bases outside gene matches: 9. The CDR3 loop spans 15 amino acids. The germline V gene encodes CDR1 SQVTM and CDR2 ANQGSEA. The CDR3 DNA reads as TGCAGCGTGGACCCGGGACAGGGGGCGGGCACTGAAGCTTTCTTT. It specifies CSVDPGQGAGTEAFF.

This clone was observed a handful of times. The genes are TRBV27 and TRBJ1-3; D gene uncertain. This CDR3 is built from 15 residues. V was trimmed by 3 bases and J by 4 bases, leaving 13 bases between them. The germline V gene encodes CDR1 MNHEY and CDR2 SMNVEV (reference sequence). The CDR3 sequence is CASSLLGSGGNTIYF. In DNA, the CDR3 is TGTGCCAGCAGTTTGCTAGGGTCCGGGGGAAACACCATATATTTT.

The gene calls are TRBV3-1 (or the pseudogene TRBV3-2) and TRBJ1-4, with a tentative D call TRBD1 (5 bases). CDR1 and CDR2 (germline): LGHDT, YNNKEL (reference sequence). V shed 0 bases and J shed 7 bases, with 12 bases lying between them. This CDR3 spans 15 amino acids. The chain's CDR3 is CASSQDVSQGEKLFF. The CDR3 coding sequence is TGTGCCAGCAGCCAAGATGTGAGCCAGGGTGAAAAACTGTTTTTT.

The chain uses TRBV10-3 and TRBJ2-3; 11 nucleotides agree with TRBD2. With 6 bases clipped from V and 7 bases from J, the junction kept 6 bases outside the gene matches. The CDR3 runs to 14 residues. The germline CDR1 and CDR2 sequences are ENHRY and SYGVKD. The DNA of the CDR3 is TGTGCCATCAGCCTAGCGGGGGGTCTTAATACGCAGTATTTT. Encoded protein: CAISLAGGLNTQYF.